The 7 T cell receptor beta chains given below trace back to one sample, sequenced in a study of shared clonotypes between healthy human individuals. Clones were read by immunoSEQ multiplex PCR, and TCRdb kept only the in-frame ones, dropping some. The sample lists 2 million to 2.5 million clones, 85% to 95% occurring once. Material for sequencing was naive CD4+ T cells sorted from blood. Subset described: CD45RA+ positively selected. The origin of the receptors is a man younger than 30 in good health.

CDR3 amino acids: CSASRGEAFF. The CDR3 DNA reads as TGCAGCGCCTCCAGGGGTGAAGCTTTCTTT. The gene calls are TRBV29-1 and TRBJ1-1, with D possibly matching TRBD1 (6 bases). Trimming took off 7 bases at V and 7 bases at J, with 10 bases between the two ends. The CDR3 has 10 amino acids. Germline loops: CDR1 SQVTM, CDR2 ANQGSEA.

This sequence joins TRBV7-2 and TRBJ2-2; D uncertain. Germline CDR1 reads SGHTA; CDR2 reads FQGNSA. The CDR3 totals 11 residues. V shed 2 bases and J shed 10 bases, with 5 bases lying between them. The CDR3 protein is CASSLREELFF. For the CDR3, the DNA is TGTGCCAGCAGCTTAAGAGAGGAGCTGTTTTTT.

This clone came up a few times. The chain combines TRBV10-3 with TRBJ1-2, with D unresolved. The CDR3 covers 12 residues. V was trimmed by 2 bases and J by 7 bases, leaving 8 bases between them. From germline, CDR1 is ENHRY and CDR2 SYGVKD. The chain's CDR3 is CAISEGSAGYTF. The CDR3 DNA follows: TGTGCCATCAGTGAGGGGTCTGCTGGCTACACCTTC.

A word on this clone: Other DNA sequences in this specimen translate into the identical CDR3. J is TRBJ2-5 and V is TRBV5-1; D is possibly TRBD1 or TRBD2 (5 bases each). From germline, CDR1 is SGHRS and CDR2 YFSETQ. Trimming stripped 2 bases from V and 2 bases from J, with 10 bases between. The CDR3 is made up of 14 amino acids. CDR3 region: CASSLGTVQETQYF. CDR3 nucleotides: TGCGCCAGCAGCTTAGGGACGGTGCAAGAGACCCAGTACTTC.

This chain joins TRBV4-1 and TRBJ2-4; TRBD2 is a possible D gene (6 bases). The V end was cut by 3 bases, the J end by 0 bases, with 15 bases between. This CDR3 is built from 17 residues. Germline V gene lookup returns CDR1 MGHRA and CDR2 YSYEKL. In DNA, the CDR3 is TGCGCCAGCAGCCAGGAGGGAACAAAGCTAGCCAAAAACATTCAGTACTTC. Residues: CASSQEGTKLAKNIQYF.

The rearrangement links TRBV27 to TRBJ2-7; D remains unclear. Trimming pared 3 bases from V and 0 bases from J, leaving 9 bases between. Germline V gene lookup returns CDR1 MNHEY and CDR2 SMNVEV (reference sequence). The CDR3 is made up of 14 amino acids. The CDR3 DNA is TGTGCCAGCAGTTTTTCAAGCGCCTCCTACGAGCAGTACTTC. This sequence encodes CASSFSSASYEQYF.

The chain uses TRBV28 and TRBJ2-3; 14 bases agree with TRBD2. V was pared by 4 bases and J by 2 bases, with 5 bases of the junction left unmatched. The CDR3 loop spans 17 amino acids. Germline loops: CDR1 MDHEN, CDR2 SYDVKM. The chain's CDR3 is CASSSGTSGGLTDTQYF. In DNA, the CDR3 is TGTGCCAGCAGTTCGGGGACTAGCGGGGGACTCACAGATACGCAGTATTTT.